This passage covers 5 T cell receptor beta chains from one sample sequenced in a study of Graves' ophthalmopathy and Graves' hyperthyroidism. RNA transcripts were the source from which TCR beta CDR3 regions were amplified. Second-round multiplex PCR came after a first-round RT-PCR that employed HTBI primers. TCRdb reanalysed the multiplex PCR reads using MiXCR and keeps one entry per CDR3 protein. The table includes about 370,000 distinct CDR3 sequences, about 15% detected once. The specimen sequenced was peripheral blood. These receptors originate from an adult woman with stable Graves' hyperthyroidism.

In this sample, this clonotype turned up many times. V is TRBV12-3 or TRBV12-4 and J is TRBJ2-5; 11 nucleotides align to TRBD1. The CDR3 runs 15 residues. The trim removed 5 bases at V and 5 bases at J, leaving 7 bases unmatched. CDR3 coding DNA: TGTGCCAGCAGTGCCAGGACAGGGGGCTTCGAGACCCAGTACTTC. Its protein product is CASSARTGGFETQYF.

DNA of the CDR3: TGTGCCAGCAGTTTAGTTCAGAACTCTGGGGCCAACGTCCTGACTTTC. This translates into CASSLVQNSGANVLTF. The rearrangement uses TRBV28 and TRBJ2-6; D uncertain. V lost 2 bases to trimming and J lost 0 bases, with 8 bases between them. CDR3 length: 16 residues. Germline CDR1 MDHEN, CDR2 SYDVKM.

The table lists this clonotype with a few counts. The chain links TRBV5-1 to TRBJ2-6, with 9 bases lining up with TRBD2. V was pared by 4 bases and J by 1 base, with 9 bases of the junction left unmatched. The germline V gene encodes CDR1 SGHRS and CDR2 YFSETQ. The CDR3 is made up of 18 amino acids. CDR3 nucleotides: TGCGCCAGCAGCCACGGCCTGCTAGCGGGATCTGGGGCCAACGTCCTGACTTTC. Translating gives CASSHGLLAGSGANVLTF.

This clonotype was detected ten times or more. The chain joins TRBV19 to TRBJ2-5, with D tentatively TRBD1 (5 bases). Germline V lookup: CDR1 LNHDA, CDR2 SQIVND (reference sequence). This CDR3 comprises 13 residues. V lost 3 bases to trimming and J lost 2 bases, with 7 bases between them. The CDR3 nucleotides are TGTGCCAGTAGTATTAACAGGCAAGAGACCCAGTACTTC. Its translation: CASSINRQETQYF.

This clonotype has at least ten counts. J is TRBJ2-5 and V is TRBV12-3 or TRBV12-4; TRBD2 matches 12 bases. The V segment lost 3 bases and the J segment 5 bases; nucleotides outside the gene matches: 4. The CDR3 has 15 residues. The CDR3 DNA follows: TGTGCCAGCAGTTTGACTAGCGGGAGTTATGAGACCCAGTACTTC. It encodes CASSLTSGSYETQYF.